This T cell receptor beta chain was retrieved from a study of response to subunit inactivated influenza vaccine. Germline V gene sequence: CDR1 SGHVS, CDR2 FQNEAQ. V was clipped by 2 bases and J by 7 bases, with 21 bases between them. The CDR3 runs to 16 residues. One entry per CDR3 protein results from TCRdb running MiXCR on the RT-PCR reads. In the table there are just under 250,000 distinct CDR3 sequences, 9% to 15% of which are singletons. This clonotype was counted only a few times. The chain joins TRBV7-8 to TRBJ2-7; the D gene is possibly TRBD1 (6 bases). The sample in question was non-naive T cells sorted from PBMCs, obtained 14 to 15 days before vaccination. This TCR was sampled from a man in his fifties or sixties who received an inactivated influenza vaccine. Here the CDR3 reads CASSLPGTSILREQYF. In nucleotides, the CDR3 is TGTGCCAGCAGCTTACCCGGGACATCGATCCTGAGGGAGCAGTACTTC.